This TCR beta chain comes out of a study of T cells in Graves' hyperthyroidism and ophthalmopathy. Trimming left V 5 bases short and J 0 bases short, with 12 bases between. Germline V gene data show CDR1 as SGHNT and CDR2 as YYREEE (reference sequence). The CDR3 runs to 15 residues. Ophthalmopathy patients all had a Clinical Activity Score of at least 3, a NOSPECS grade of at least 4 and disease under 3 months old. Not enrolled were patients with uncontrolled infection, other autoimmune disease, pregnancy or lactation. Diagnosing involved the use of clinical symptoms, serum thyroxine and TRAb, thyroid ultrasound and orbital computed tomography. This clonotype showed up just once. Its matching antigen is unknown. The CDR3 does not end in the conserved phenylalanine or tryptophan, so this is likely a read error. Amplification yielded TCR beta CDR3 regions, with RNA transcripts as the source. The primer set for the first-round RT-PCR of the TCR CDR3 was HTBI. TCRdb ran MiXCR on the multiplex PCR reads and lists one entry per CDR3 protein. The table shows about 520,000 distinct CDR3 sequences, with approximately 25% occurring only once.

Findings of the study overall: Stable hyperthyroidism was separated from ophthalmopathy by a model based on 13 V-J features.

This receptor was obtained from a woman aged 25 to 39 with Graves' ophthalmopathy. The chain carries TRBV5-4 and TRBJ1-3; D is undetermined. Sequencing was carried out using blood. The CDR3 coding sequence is TGTGCCAGCAGTCCGGACGCGAGCTCTGGAAACACCATATATTTG. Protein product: CASSPDASSGNTIYL.